The 22 T cell receptor beta chains below were found in one sample sequenced in a study of Ad26.COV2.S vaccination and SARS-CoV-2 variants. The treatment is: approximately 18 received Ad26.COV2.S at low or high dose, single or two shots; about 5 received placebo; per-sample allocation not given. Sampling occurred on day 63 after the first vaccine or placebo injection. Method: immunoSEQ multiplex PCR; TCRdb's copy keeps in-frame clones and lacks some. The repertoire holds over 400,000 clones, with 92% as singletons. The sequencing here drew on peripheral blood, taken in a trial of Ad26.COV2.S vaccine versus placebo. The receptors come from a person between 18 and 65 years old who received the Ad26.COV2.S COVID-19 vaccine or a placebo.

The J gene is TRBJ1-5, the V gene TRBV2, with D possibly matching TRBD1 (5 bases). V was shortened by 6 bases and J by 1 base, with 10 bases between the two germline ends. Germline values: CDR1 SNHLY, CDR2 FYNNEI. The CDR3 runs to 14 residues. CDR3 residues: CASRWGVSNQPQHF. DNA for the CDR3: TGTGCCAGCAGATGGGGGGTGAGCAATCAGCCCCAGCATTTT.

The V gene is TRBV6-2 or TRBV6-3, the J gene TRBJ1-1; the D is unclear. The germline V gene has CDR1 MNHEY and CDR2 SVGEGT. The ends were cut back, 2 bases at V and 4 bases at J, with 5 bases in the middle. CDR3 length: 12 residues. The CDR3 sequence is CASSYMATEAFF. CDR3 in DNA: TGTGCCAGCAGTTACATGGCCACTGAAGCTTTCTTT.

The V and J genes are TRBV30 and TRBJ2-7; no definite D call. The CDR3 runs to 11 residues. Germline CDR1 is GTSNPN and CDR2 is SVGIG (reference sequence). Trimming stripped 4 bases from V and 3 bases from J, with 7 bases between. In DNA, the CDR3 is TGTGCCTGGACGGACGGCTACGAGCAGTACTTC. It encodes CAWTDGYEQYF.

In this sample, this clone turned up once. The chain is built from TRBV30 and TRBJ2-7, with 8 positions matching TRBD1. After removal of 3 bases from V and 6 bases from J, the junction contained 4 bases not matched to a gene. CDR1 GTSNPN and CDR2 SVGIG come from the germline V gene (reference sequence). The CDR3 runs 12 residues. CDR3 in amino acids: CAWSRGQGEQYF. CDR3 DNA sequence: TGTGCCTGGAGCAGGGGGCAGGGCGAGCAGTACTTC.

This clone has just a few counts. The chain has TRBV19 and TRBJ2-1; D tentatively fits TRBD1 or TRBD2 (6 bases each). From germline, CDR1 is LNHDA and CDR2 SQIVND (reference sequence). The CDR3 runs 14 residues. Trimming took off 7 bases at V and 1 base at J, with 11 bases between the two ends. Written as DNA, the CDR3 is TGTGCCAGTATGGGGGGCGGATCCTACAATGAGCAGTTCTTC. It yields the protein CASMGGGSYNEQFF.

The chain carries TRBV9 and TRBJ2-2; a possible D gene is TRBD2 (6 bases). Trimming left V 1 base short and J 2 bases short, with 9 bases between. CDR1 is SGDLS, CDR2 YYNGEE, per germline. This CDR3 comprises 15 residues. Written as DNA, the CDR3 is TGTGCCAGCAGCGTATGGGGGGAAAACACCGGGGAGCTGTTTTTT. Translation: CASSVWGENTGELFF.

The rearrangement uses TRBV2 and TRBJ2-5, with TRBD1 identical over 8 bases. The CDR3 has 15 amino acids. Looked up from germline, CDR1 is SNHLY and CDR2 is FYNNEI. V was clipped by 11 bases and J by 5 bases; unmatched bases: 16. CDR3 DNA sequence: TGTGCCGGAGGCCAGGGACAGGAAATACAGGAGACCCAGTACTTC. The encoded protein is CAGGQGQEIQETQYF.

The CDR3: CAISESWGRATEAFF. CDR3 coding DNA: TGTGCCATCAGTGAGTCCTGGGGGAGGGCCACTGAAGCTTTCTTT. This chain links TRBV10-3 with TRBJ1-1; TRBD1 is a possible D gene (5 bases). This CDR3 is 15 amino acids long. CDR1 and CDR2 (germline): ENHRY, SYGVKD. The ends were cut back, 0 bases at V and 4 bases at J, with 12 bases in the middle.

A few counts support this clone. Other DNA sequences in this sample translate to the same CDR3. The V call is TRBV12-3 or TRBV12-4, the J call TRBJ1-1; 7 positions agree with TRBD1. J was trimmed by 4 bases and V by 3 bases; bases with no gene match: 2. The CDR3 runs to 13 residues. Here the CDR3 reads CASSFSGGTEAFF. CDR3 sequence (DNA): TGTGCCAGCAGTTTTTCAGGGGGCACTGAAGCTTTCTTT.

The V gene is TRBV6-5, the J gene TRBJ2-7, with D possibly being TRBD1 (6 bases). CDR1 is MNHEY and CDR2 is SVGAGI in the germline V gene. The CDR3 is made up of 15 amino acids. Trimming pared 2 bases from V and 1 base from J, leaving 12 bases between. CDR3 sequence reads: CASSYSPTGSYEQYF. As DNA, the CDR3 is TGTGCCAGCAGTTACAGCCCAACAGGGTCCTACGAGCAGTACTTC.

The chain employs TRBV11-3 and TRBJ2-1; no clear D. Trimming shortened V by 1 base and J by 7 bases, and 11 bases separated the two germline ends. CDR1 and CDR2 from the germline V gene are SGHNT and YENEEA. This CDR3 is built from 14 residues. This CDR3 is CASSLGGARNEQFF. In DNA form, the CDR3 reads TGTGCCAGCAGCTTAGGTGGAGCGCGGAATGAGCAGTTCTTC.

This clone has ten or more counts. V and J are TRBV2 and TRBJ1-2, with 9 bases that match TRBD1. The CDR3 runs 13 residues. The trim removed 5 bases at V and 7 bases at J, leaving 5 bases unmatched. Germline lookup yields CDR1 SNHLY and CDR2 FYNNEI. The CDR3 is CASSLQGAIGYTF. Here the CDR3 DNA reads TGTGCCAGCAGTCTACAGGGGGCGATTGGCTACACCTTC.

This clone was seen once. The V gene is TRBV12-3 or TRBV12-4, the J gene TRBJ1-1; TRBD1 is a possible D gene (5 bases). Trimming took off 8 bases at V and 6 bases at J, with 16 bases between the two ends. There are 13 residues in the CDR3. CDR3 sequence: CASSMWGKAEAFF. The CDR3, as DNA: TGTGCCAGCTCAATGTGGGGGAAGGCTGAAGCTTTCTTT.

The V and J genes are TRBV27 and TRBJ1-1; no reliable D call. The CDR3 is 13 amino acids. V dropped 7 bases and J dropped 3 bases, with 12 bases sitting between them. CDR1 MNHEY and CDR2 SMNVEV come from the germline V gene (reference sequence). CDR3 protein: CASKPMLDTEAFF. CDR3 bases: TGTGCCAGCAAACCCATGTTGGACACTGAAGCTTTCTTT.

The rearrangement links TRBV3-1 (or the pseudogene TRBV3-2) to TRBJ1-1; tentative D call: TRBD1 (5 bases). V lost 4 bases and J 1 base, leaving 13 bases between the germline ends. Germline values: CDR1 LGHDT, CDR2 YNNKEL (reference sequence). This CDR3 has 15 residues. The CDR3 DNA sequence: TGTGCCAGCAGCCGTCTCTTCACAGGGAACACTGAAGCTTTCTTT. This translates into CASSRLFTGNTEAFF.

The gene calls are TRBV9 and TRBJ1-1; the D gene is possibly TRBD1 (6 bases). Trimming cost V 0 bases and J 0 bases, with 12 bases left between them. The V gene's germline CDR1 is SGDLS and CDR2 YYNGEE. CDR3 length equals 16 residues. The CDR3 here is CASSVEPDRLNTEAFF. The CDR3 DNA reads as TGTGCCAGCAGCGTAGAACCAGACAGGCTGAACACTGAAGCTTTCTTT.

CDR3 coding DNA: TGTGCCAGCAGCCAATTTCGACTCGGGATGGACACTGAAGCTTTCTTT. This sequence encodes CASSQFRLGMDTEAFF. The V and J genes are TRBV3-1 (or the pseudogene TRBV3-2) and TRBJ1-1; D is unclear. V shed 2 bases and J shed 3 bases, with 16 bases lying between them. The germline V gene has CDR1 LGHDT and CDR2 YNNKEL (reference sequence). The CDR3 consists of 16 residues.

This clone appeared once. In DNA, the CDR3 is TGTGCCAGCAGCTCCATAACCGGCCAATACGTGCAAGAGACCCAGTACTTC. It encodes CASSSITGQYVQETQYF. J is TRBJ2-5 and V is TRBV7-9; D not certain. Per germline, CDR1 SEHNR and CDR2 FQNEAQ (reference sequence). Trimming shortened V by 4 bases and J by 2 bases, and 20 bases separated the two germline ends. This CDR3 comprises 17 residues. The complete variable domain, with remaining parts taken from reference TRBV7-9 and TRBJ2-5, reads DTGVSQNPRHKITKRGQNVTFRCDPISEHNRLYWYRQTLGQGPEFLTYFQNEAQLEKSRLLSDRFSAERPKGSFSTLEIQRTEQGDSAMYLCASSSITGQYVQETQYFGPGTRLLVL.

This rearrangement joins TRBV7-2 to TRBJ1-5; a weak D match, TRBD1 (5 bases). V lost 0 bases to trimming and J lost 2 bases, with 8 bases between them. The V gene's germline CDR1 is SGHTA and CDR2 FQGNSA. The CDR3 covers 15 residues. CDR3 DNA: TGTGCCAGCAGCTTAGCTCAGGGCGGCAATCAGCCCCAGCATTTT. It is translated as CASSLAQGGNQPQHF.

The V gene is TRBV6-5, the J gene TRBJ1-2; D is perhaps TRBD1 (5 bases). Between the trimmed V and J ends, which lost 11 bases and 4 bases, there was a span of 20 bases. CDR1 and CDR2 from the germline V gene are MNHEY and SVGAGI. CDR3 length equals 14 residues. The CDR3 loop reads CAARGGGSGYGYTF. DNA for the CDR3: TGTGCCGCGAGGGGTGGGGGTTCGGGCTATGGCTACACCTTC.

The rearrangement links TRBV4-3 to TRBJ1-2, with 8 bases aligning to TRBD1. The CDR3 totals 16 residues. Losses at the gene ends were 0 bases for V and 4 bases for J; bases not matched to a gene: 7. CDR1 is LGHNA and CDR2 is YSLEER in the germline V gene. CDR3 sequence reads: CASSQDSRGHGYGYTF. For the CDR3, the DNA is TGCGCCAGCAGCCAAGATAGCAGGGGGCACGGCTATGGCTACACCTTC.

This clone appeared a single time. V and J are TRBV18 and TRBJ1-2, with D uncertain. Germline V lookup: CDR1 KGHSH, CDR2 LQKENI. With 9 bases removed from V and 0 bases from J, the gap between germline ends came to 17 bases. The CDR3 runs 15 residues. The DNA of the CDR3 is TGTGCCAGTTCGGCTCCCGACGTAGCTAACTATGGCTACACCTTC. Protein product: CASSAPDVANYGYTF.